The 18 T cell receptor beta chains below come from one sample, sequenced in a study of blood T cells in healthy people across ages. A J-beta primer mix and a sample-barcoded 5' primer were used in a second PCR of roughly 7 to 12 cycles. TCRdb re-derived calls from the 5' RACE reads in MiXCR, one entry per CDR3 protein. This table holds roughly 800,000 distinct CDR3 sequences, about 62% found once. The source material was blood. The receptor source for this set is a man aged 25 to 40 in good health.

The rearrangement uses TRBV11-2 and TRBJ2-1; perhaps TRBD1 as D (6 bases). V lost 1 base to trimming and J lost 2 bases, with 21 bases between them. The CDR3 runs to 19 residues. The germline CDR1 and CDR2 sequences are SGHAT and FQNNGV. The CDR3 reads CASSLVGAAITLPYNEQFF. In nucleotides, the CDR3 is TGTGCCAGCAGCTTAGTGGGGGCGGCCATCACCCTACCCTACAATGAGCAGTTCTTC.

The chain links TRBV25-1 to TRBJ2-5; 9 nucleotides agree with TRBD1. Germline CDR1 reads MGHDK; CDR2 reads SYGVNS. Losses at the gene ends were 3 bases for V and 4 bases for J; bases not matched to a gene: 6. CDR3 length equals 15 residues. The chain's CDR3 is CASSDLGTGTETQYF. As DNA, the CDR3 is TGTGCCAGCAGTGACCTAGGGACAGGGACAGAGACCCAGTACTTC.

The J gene is TRBJ2-1, the V gene TRBV10-3, with 8 bases lining up with TRBD2. Unmatched junction bases numbered 3, after V lost 2 bases and J lost 3 bases. This CDR3 has 15 amino acids. CDR1 and CDR2 from the germline V gene are ENHRY and SYGVKD. The CDR3, as DNA: TGTGCCATCAGTGAGGATAGCGGGGACTACAATGAGCAGTTCTTC. Amino acids: CAISEDSGDYNEQFF.

The chain has TRBV29-1 and TRBJ2-1; 9 bases are shared with TRBD1. The better agreement between TRBJ2-7 and the DNA end casts doubt on the J call. This CDR3 comprises 16 residues. Germline V gene data show CDR1 as SQVTM and CDR2 as ANQGSEA. CDR3 amino acids: CSVVGGQGRSYNEQYF. The CDR3 DNA is TGCAGCGTTGTGGGGGGACAGGGTCGCTCCTACAATGAGCAGTACTTC.

This clonotype was seen a handful of times. The chain has TRBV15 and TRBJ2-7; D possibly corresponds to TRBD2 (5 bases). V lost 0 bases and J lost 0, with 9 bases in between. The germline V gene has CDR1 LNHNV and CDR2 YYDKDF (reference sequence). This CDR3 has 15 amino acids. DNA for the CDR3: TGTGCCACCAGCAGAGATTTGGGAGTCTCCTACGAGCAGTACTTC. Protein: CATSRDLGVSYEQYF.

The rearrangement joins TRBV12-3 or TRBV12-4 to TRBJ2-3, with D perhaps TRBD2 (5 bases). This CDR3 region has 16 residues. V dropped 2 bases and J dropped 2 bases, with 14 bases sitting between them. The CDR3 DNA sequence: TGTGCCAGCAGTTTATTAGCTAGCCTCCACACAGATACGCAGTATTTT. It yields the protein CASSLLASLHTDTQYF.

This clonotype was seen only a few times. The chain couples TRBV7-9 to TRBJ1-5; the D gene is possibly TRBD1 (6 bases). The CDR3 extends over 14 amino acids. Trimming took off 4 bases at V and 6 bases at J, with 13 bases between the two ends. CDR1 and CDR2 from the germline V gene are SEHNR and FQNEAQ (reference sequence). The CDR3 bases are TGTGCCAGCAGCTCCGATGGGGGGCGTCAGCCCCAGCATTTT. This sequence encodes CASSSDGGRQPQHF.

This rearrangement joins TRBV20-1 to TRBJ1-2; D is ambiguous. Trimming pared 5 bases from V and 8 bases from J, leaving 12 bases between. CDR3 length equals 11 residues. Germline CDR1 and CDR2: DFQATT and SNEGSKA (reference sequence). DNA of the CDR3: TGCAGTGCTCCGACCGGGCAGGGCTACACCTTC. Amino acids: CSAPTGQGYTF.

Many counts were recorded for this clonotype. The chain is built from TRBV7-2 and TRBJ2-4; TRBD1 matches at 9 bases. The V segment lost 5 bases and the J segment 0 bases; nucleotides outside the gene matches: 5. This CDR3 spans 16 amino acids. Germline values: CDR1 SGHTA, CDR2 FQGNSA. Written as DNA, the CDR3 is TGTGCCAGCAGCCAGACAGGGGGAGTAGCCAAAAACATTCAGTACTTC. This sequence encodes CASSQTGGVAKNIQYF.

The chain is built from TRBV5-1 and TRBJ2-3; TRBD2 agrees at 10 bases. There are 15 residues in the CDR3. Germline V gene data show CDR1 as SGHRS and CDR2 as YFSETQ. Trimming at V came to 2 bases and at J to 5 bases, leaving 5 bases not matched to a gene. CDR3 sequence reads: CASSLASGSVDTQYF. In DNA, the CDR3 is TGCGCCAGCAGCTTAGCTAGCGGGAGCGTAGATACGCAGTATTTT.

This rearrangement joins TRBV20-1 to TRBJ1-4; 8 positions agree with TRBD1. This CDR3 comprises 14 residues. Losses at the gene ends were 4 bases for V and 7 bases for J; bases not matched to a gene: 8. CDR1 is DFQATT and CDR2 is SNEGSKA in the germline V gene (reference sequence). CDR3 in amino acids: CSATGQGLSEKLFF. CDR3 nucleotides: TGCAGTGCTACTGGACAGGGTTTAAGTGAAAAACTGTTTTTT.

The chain carries TRBV20-1 and TRBJ2-1, with D possibly being TRBD2 (5 bases). Trimming shortened V by 1 base and J by 6 bases, and 16 bases separated the two germline ends. The germline V gene encodes CDR1 DFQATT and CDR2 SNEGSKA (reference sequence). This CDR3 comprises 15 residues. DNA for the CDR3: TGCAGTGCTAGAGGCGCGGGTGTGGTACGCAATGAGCAGTTCTTC. It encodes CSARGAGVVRNEQFF.

This clonotype was detected a few times. The chain uses TRBV7-9 and TRBJ2-5; possible D gene TRBD2, 5 bases. The CDR3 runs 15 residues. V lost 3 bases, J lost 9 bases, and 20 bases lay in between. The germline V gene has CDR1 SEHNR and CDR2 FQNEAQ (reference sequence). This CDR3 reads CASSLSQAVSGAQYF. The CDR3 DNA reads as TGTGCCAGCAGCTTGTCCCAAGCGGTTAGTGGGGCCCAGTACTTC.

CDR3 residues: CASSLVGGLAEYNEQFF. CDR3 DNA: TGTGCCAGCAGCTTAGTTGGAGGACTAGCGGAGTACAATGAGCAGTTCTTC. The rearrangement joins TRBV7-2 to TRBJ2-1; 10 bases are a match to TRBD2. The germline CDR1 and CDR2 sequences are SGHTA and FQGNSA. The CDR3 spans 17 residues. V trimming: 1 base; J trimming: 4 bases; junction bases outside the gene matches: 7.

This clonotype was seen more than once but under ten times. The chain has TRBV12-3 or TRBV12-4 and TRBJ2-3; D gene unclear. V dropped 11 bases and J dropped 10 bases, with 7 bases sitting between them. This CDR3 is 8 amino acids long. Here the CDR3 DNA reads TGTGCCCAGGCGCCGCAGTATTTT. This codes for CAQAPQYF.

The CDR3 spells CASSVGGGVYNEQYF. The CDR3 nucleotides are TGTGCCAGCAGCGTCGGAGGAGGAGTGTACAATGAGCAGTACTTC. The chain employs TRBV9 and TRBJ2-1; maybe TRBD2 (5 bases). The end of the DNA fits TRBJ2-7 better, so the J call may be wrong. Germline V lookup: CDR1 SGDLS, CDR2 YYNGEE. The CDR3 consists of 15 residues.

The chain combines TRBV11-2 with TRBJ2-3; 8 bases are a match to TRBD1. Trimming at V came to 5 bases and at J to 6 bases, leaving 22 bases not matched to a gene. Germline assignment: CDR1 SGHAT and CDR2 FQNNGV. This CDR3 is 19 amino acids long. For the CDR3, the DNA is TGTGCCAGCAGCACCGGGAGCCCGCGACAGGGGCCCCCAGGCGATACGCAGTATTTT. Translated: CASSTGSPRQGPPGDTQYF.

This clonotype was detected once. The CDR3 loop is CASGIAGQTNTQYF. CDR3 sequence (DNA): TGTGCCAGCGGAATAGCGGGGCAAACTAATACGCAGTATTTT. The chain recombines TRBV28 with TRBJ2-3, with 8 bases matching TRBD2. Germline-derived CDR1 and CDR2 are MDHEN and SYDVKM. V was clipped by 8 bases and J by 7 bases; unmatched bases: 11. The CDR3 extends over 14 amino acids.